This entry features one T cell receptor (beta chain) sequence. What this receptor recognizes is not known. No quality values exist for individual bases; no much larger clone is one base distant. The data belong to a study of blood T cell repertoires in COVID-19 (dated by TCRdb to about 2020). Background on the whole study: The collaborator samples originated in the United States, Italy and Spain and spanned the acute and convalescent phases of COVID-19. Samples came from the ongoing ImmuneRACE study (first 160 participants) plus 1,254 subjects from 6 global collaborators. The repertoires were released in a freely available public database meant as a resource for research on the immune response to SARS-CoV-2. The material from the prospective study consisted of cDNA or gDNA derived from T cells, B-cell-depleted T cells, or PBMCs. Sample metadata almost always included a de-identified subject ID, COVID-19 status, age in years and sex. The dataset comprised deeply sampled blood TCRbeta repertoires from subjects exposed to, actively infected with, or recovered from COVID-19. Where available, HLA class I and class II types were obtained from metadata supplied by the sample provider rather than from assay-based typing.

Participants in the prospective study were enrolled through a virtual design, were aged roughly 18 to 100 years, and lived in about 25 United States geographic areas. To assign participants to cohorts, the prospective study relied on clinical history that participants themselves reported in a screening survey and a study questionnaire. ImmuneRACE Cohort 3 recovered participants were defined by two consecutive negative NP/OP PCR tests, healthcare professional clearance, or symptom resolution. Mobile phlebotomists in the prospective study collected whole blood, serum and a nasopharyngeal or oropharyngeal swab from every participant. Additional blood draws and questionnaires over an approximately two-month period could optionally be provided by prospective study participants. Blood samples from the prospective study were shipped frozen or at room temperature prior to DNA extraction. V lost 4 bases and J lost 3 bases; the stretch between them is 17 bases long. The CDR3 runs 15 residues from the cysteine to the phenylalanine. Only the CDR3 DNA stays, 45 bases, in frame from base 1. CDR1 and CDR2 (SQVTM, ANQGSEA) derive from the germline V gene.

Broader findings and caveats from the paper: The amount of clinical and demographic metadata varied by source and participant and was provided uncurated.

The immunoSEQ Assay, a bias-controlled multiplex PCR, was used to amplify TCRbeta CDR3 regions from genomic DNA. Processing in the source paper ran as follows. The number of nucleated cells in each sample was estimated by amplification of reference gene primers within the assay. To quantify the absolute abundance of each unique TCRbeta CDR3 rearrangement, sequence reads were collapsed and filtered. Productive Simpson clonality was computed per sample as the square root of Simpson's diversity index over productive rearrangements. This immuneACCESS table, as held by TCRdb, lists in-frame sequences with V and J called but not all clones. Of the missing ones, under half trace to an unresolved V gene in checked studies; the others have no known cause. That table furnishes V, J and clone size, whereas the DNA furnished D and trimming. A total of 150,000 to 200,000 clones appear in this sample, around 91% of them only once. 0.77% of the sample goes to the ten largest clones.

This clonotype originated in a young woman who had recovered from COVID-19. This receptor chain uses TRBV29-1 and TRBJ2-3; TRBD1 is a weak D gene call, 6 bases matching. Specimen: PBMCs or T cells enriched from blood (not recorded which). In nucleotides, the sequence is TGCAGCGTTGGGTCAAAACAGGGTGGAACAGATACGCAGTATTTT. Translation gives CSVGSKQGGTDTQYF.